This T cell receptor (beta chain) was captured by sequencing in a study of blood T cell repertoires in COVID-19. For the study at large: The study drew acute and convalescent COVID-19 samples from the United States, Italy and Spain. T cells, B-cell-depleted T cells, or PBMCs supplied cDNA or gDNA.

This CDR3 is 13 amino acids long. The germline V and J ends were trimmed by 4 bases and 10 bases, with 13 bases remaining between them. Germline V gene sequence: CDR1 LGHDT, CDR2 YNNKEL (reference sequence). In the study's own analysis: Reference gene primer amplification yielded estimated nucleated cell counts. This table comes from immunoSEQ multiplex PCR, and its TCRdb copy is limited to in-frame clones, with some not included. The D gene and trimming were derived from the DNA, and the V and J assignments and clone size from that table. This sample carries under 100,000 clones, roughly nine tenths of them seen once, and the ten largest clones take around 7.9%.

V gene TRBV3-1 (or the pseudogene TRBV3-2) combines with J gene TRBJ1-4, with D unclear. The sequencing input was peripheral blood. This TCR was recovered from a man aged 25 to 40 with acute or convalescent COVID-19. The CDR3 DNA reads as TGTGCCAGCAGCCCCCCCGGGTCGATAAAACTGTTTTTT. Residues: CASSPPGSIKLFF.